The clone carrying this T cell receptor (beta chain) appeared a few times. The antigen remains unidentified. This record comes from a study of T cell responses to AZD1222 COVID-19 vaccine. Regarding the study as a whole: White British ancestry dominated among donors, who included more females, and clonal diversity was possibly underestimated. There were vaccine-associated CD4 TCRs across spike, dominant at 160-218 and 743-854. Of the AZD1222 recipients, only 5 to 7 were seropositive at baseline.

Sequencing used immunoSEQ multiplex PCR; TCRdb keeps in-frame clones, though not all of them. Here the sample spans 35,000 to 50,000 clones, approximately 88% being singletons. The source of this sequence is an adult who received the AZD1222 COVID-19 vaccine. The sample consisted of peripheral blood, taken 28 days after the second AZD1222 dose.

CDR3 residues: CASSGVEGSSETQYF. The CDR3 coding sequence is TGTGCCAGCTCCGGGGTCGAGGGGAGTTCGGAGACCCAGTACTTC. V gene TRBV18 combines with J gene TRBJ2-5, with D perhaps given as TRBD1 or TRBD2 (5 bases each). V was trimmed by 6 bases and J by 5 bases, leaving 19 bases between them. The V gene's germline CDR1 is KGHSH and CDR2 LQKENI. The CDR3 is 15 amino acids. Complete variable domain (other parts from reference TRBV18 and TRBJ2-5): NAGVMQNPRHLVRRRGQEARLRCSPMKGHSHVYWYRQLPEEGLKFMVYLQKENIIDESGMPKERFSAEFPKEGPSILRIQQVVRGDSAAYFCASSGVEGSSETQYFGPGTRLLVL.